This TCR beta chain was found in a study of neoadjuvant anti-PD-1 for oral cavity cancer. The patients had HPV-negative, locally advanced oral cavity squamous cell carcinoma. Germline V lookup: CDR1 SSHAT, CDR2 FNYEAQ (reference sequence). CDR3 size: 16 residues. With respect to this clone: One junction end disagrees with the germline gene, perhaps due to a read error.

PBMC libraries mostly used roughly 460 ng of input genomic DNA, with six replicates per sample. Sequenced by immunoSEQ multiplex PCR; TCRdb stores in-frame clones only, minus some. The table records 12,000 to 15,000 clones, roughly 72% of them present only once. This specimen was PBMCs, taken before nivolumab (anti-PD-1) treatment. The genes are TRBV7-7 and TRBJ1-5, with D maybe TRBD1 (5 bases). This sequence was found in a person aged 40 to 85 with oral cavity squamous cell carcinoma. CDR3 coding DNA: TGTGCTAGCAGCTTTCCAGCGGGGACTTATCATCAGCCCCAGCATTTT. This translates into CASSFPAGTYHQPQHF.